These T cell receptor beta chains were read from a single sample in a study of CD4 T cells in relation to SARS-CoV-2 and coronaviruses. Assay used: immunoSEQ multiplex PCR; TCRdb lists only in-frame clones, some missing. The table shows around 62,000 clones, with around 93% occurring only once. The specimen sequenced was naive CD4+ T cells from PBMCs. These receptors all come from a human donor in good health. Each CDR3 is given with its conserved first and last residue. The D gene is left open where the match is weak.

CASSRELEQPQHF	TGTGCCAGCTCACGGGAATTGGAGCAGCCCCAGCATTTT	TRBV18	TRBJ1-5	.
CASSTTSGRVADTQYF	TGTGCCAGTAGTACAACTAGCGGGCGAGTGGCAGATACGCAGTATTTT	TRBV19	TRBJ2-3	TRBD2
CASRATIGDRVAGANVLTF	TGTGCCAGCAGGGCCACCATAGGGGACAGGGTAGCTGGGGCCAACGTCCTGACTTTC	TRBV28	TRBJ2-6	TRBD1
CASREDRGRYEQYF	TGCGCCAGCAGGGAGGACAGGGGACGCTACGAGCAGTACTTC	TRBV10-2	TRBJ2-7	TRBD1
CASRKLAGGQETQYF	TGTGCCAGTAGAAAACTAGCGGGAGGCCAAGAGACCCAGTACTTC	TRBV19	TRBJ2-5	TRBD2
CASRVLAGGSYNEQFF	TGTGCCAGCAGGGTCCTAGCGGGAGGCTCCTACAATGAGCAGTTCTTC	TRBV28	TRBJ2-1	TRBD2
CASRQGLGRGYTF	TGCGCCAGCAGACAGGGGCTCGGAAGGGGGTACACCTTC	TRBV10-2	TRBJ1-2	TRBD1
CASSKATTGGFNEQYF	TGTGCCAGCAGCAAAGCGACAACAGGGGGCTTCAACGAGCAGTACTTC	TRBV21-1	TRBJ2-7	.
CASRTRGSGNTIYF	TGTGCCAGCAGAACCAGGGGCTCTGGAAACACCATATATTTT	TRBV5-6	TRBJ1-3	.
CASSTRTGLFYGYTF	TGTGCCAGCAGTACCCGGACAGGGCTCTTCTATGGCTACACCTTC	TRBV6-6	TRBJ1-2	TRBD1
CASSRGLNYEQYF	TGTGCCAGCAGCCGCGGACTAAACTACGAGCAGTACTTC	TRBV7-8	TRBJ2-7	.
CASSPRTGMGNQPQHF	TGTGCCAGCAGCCCGAGGACAGGGATGGGCAATCAGCCCCAGCATTTT	TRBV11-2	TRBJ1-5	TRBD1
CASSPSGRETNEQYF	TGTGCCAGCAGCCCCTCGGGTCGGGAGACGAACGAGCAGTACTTC	TRBV5-4	TRBJ2-7	.
CASSIRERQYTGELFF	TGTGCCAGTAGTATCCGGGAGCGGCAATACACCGGGGAGCTGTTTTTT	TRBV19	TRBJ2-2	.
CASSLGGATQYF	TGTGCCAGCAGCTTAGGGGGGGCTACGCAGTATTTT	TRBV13	TRBJ2-3	.
CASSKSGGRYEQYF	TGTGCCAGCAGTAAATCGGGAGGAAGGTACGAGCAGTACTTC	TRBV27	TRBJ2-7	TRBD2
CASSQTGTGRDNEQFF	TGTGCCAGCAGCCAAACCGGGACAGGGCGGGACAATGAGCAGTTCTTC	TRBV7-3	TRBJ2-1	TRBD1
CASSATYGYTF	TGTGCCAGCAGTGCGACCTATGGCTACACCTTC	TRBV12-3/TRBV12-4	TRBJ1-2	.
CASSSDAATNEKLFF	TGTGCCAGCAGTTCCGACGCTGCAACTAATGAAAAACTGTTTTTT	TRBV6-5	TRBJ1-4	.
CASSIKDLQPQHF	TGTGCCAGTAGTATAAAGGACCTTCAGCCCCAGCATTTT	TRBV19	TRBJ1-5	.
CASSQDPAGGRYEQYF	TGCGCCAGCAGCCAAGATCCGGCAGGGGGTAGGTACGAGCAGTACTTC	TRBV4-1	TRBJ2-7	TRBD1
CATLARRTGRVEQYF	TGTGCCACCTTGGCCCGTAGGACAGGGAGAGTGGAGCAGTACTTC	TRBV24-1	TRBJ2-7	TRBD1
CASTQGRDSRDIQYF	TGTGCCAGCACCCAAGGCAGGGACAGTAGGGACATTCAGTACTTC	TRBV7-8	TRBJ2-4	TRBD1